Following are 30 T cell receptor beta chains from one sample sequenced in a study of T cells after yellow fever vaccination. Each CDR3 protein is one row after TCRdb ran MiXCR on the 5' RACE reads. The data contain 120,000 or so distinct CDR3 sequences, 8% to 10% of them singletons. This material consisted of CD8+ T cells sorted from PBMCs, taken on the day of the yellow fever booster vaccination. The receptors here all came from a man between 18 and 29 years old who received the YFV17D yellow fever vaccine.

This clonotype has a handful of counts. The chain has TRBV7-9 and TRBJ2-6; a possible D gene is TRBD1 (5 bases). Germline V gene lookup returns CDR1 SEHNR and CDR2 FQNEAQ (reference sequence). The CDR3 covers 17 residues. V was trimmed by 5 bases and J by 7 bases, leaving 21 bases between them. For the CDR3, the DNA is TGTGCCAGCAGCGAATTGACAGTCGGATTTTTAGCCAACGTCCTGACTTTC. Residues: CASSELTVGFLANVLTF.

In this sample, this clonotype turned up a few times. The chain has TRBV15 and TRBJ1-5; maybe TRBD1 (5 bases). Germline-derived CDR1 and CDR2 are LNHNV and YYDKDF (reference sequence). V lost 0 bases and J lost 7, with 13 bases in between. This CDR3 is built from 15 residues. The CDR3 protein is CATSRDRGTGQPQHF. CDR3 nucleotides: TGTGCCACCAGCAGAGATCGGGGGACGGGGCAGCCCCAGCATTTT.

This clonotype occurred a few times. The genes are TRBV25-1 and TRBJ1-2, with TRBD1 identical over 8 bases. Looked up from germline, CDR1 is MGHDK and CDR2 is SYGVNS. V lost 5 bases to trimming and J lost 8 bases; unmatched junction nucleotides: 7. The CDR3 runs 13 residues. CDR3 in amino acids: CASSLTGVGGYTF. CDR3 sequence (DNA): TGTGCCAGCAGTCTGACAGGGGTGGGAGGCTACACCTTC.

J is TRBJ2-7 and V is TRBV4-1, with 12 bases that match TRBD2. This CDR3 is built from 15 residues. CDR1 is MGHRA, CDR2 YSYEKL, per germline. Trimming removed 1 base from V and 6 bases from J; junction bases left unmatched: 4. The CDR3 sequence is CASSQGLAGGPEQYV. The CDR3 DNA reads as TGCGCCAGCAGCCAAGGTCTAGCGGGGGGGCCCGAGCAGTACGTC.

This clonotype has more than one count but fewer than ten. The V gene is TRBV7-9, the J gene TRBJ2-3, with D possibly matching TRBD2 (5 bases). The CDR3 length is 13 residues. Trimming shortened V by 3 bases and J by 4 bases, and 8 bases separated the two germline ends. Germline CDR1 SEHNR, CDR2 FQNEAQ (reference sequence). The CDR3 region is CASSLEVADTQYF. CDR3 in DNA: TGTGCCAGCAGCTTGGAGGTTGCAGATACGCAGTATTTT.

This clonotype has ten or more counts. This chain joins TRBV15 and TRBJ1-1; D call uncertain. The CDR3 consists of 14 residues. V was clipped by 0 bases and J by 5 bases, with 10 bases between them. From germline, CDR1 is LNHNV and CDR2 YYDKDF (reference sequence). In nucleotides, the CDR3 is TGTGCCACCAGCAGAGATAGGATTGATACTGAAGCTTTCTTT. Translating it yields CATSRDRIDTEAFF.

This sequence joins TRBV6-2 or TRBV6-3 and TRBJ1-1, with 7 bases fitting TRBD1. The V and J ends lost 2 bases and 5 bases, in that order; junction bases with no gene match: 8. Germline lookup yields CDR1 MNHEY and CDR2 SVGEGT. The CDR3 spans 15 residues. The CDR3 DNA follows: TGTGCCAGCAGTTACCGTACGACAGGGTGGACTGAAGCTTTCTTT. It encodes CASSYRTTGWTEAFF.

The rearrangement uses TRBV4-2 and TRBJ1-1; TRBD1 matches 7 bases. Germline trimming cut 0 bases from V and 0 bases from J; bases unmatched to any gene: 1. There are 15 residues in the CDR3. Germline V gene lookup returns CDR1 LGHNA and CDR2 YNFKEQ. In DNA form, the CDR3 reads TGTGCCAGCAGCCAAGAGGGGACAGTGAACACTGAAGCTTTCTTT. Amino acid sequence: CASSQEGTVNTEAFF.

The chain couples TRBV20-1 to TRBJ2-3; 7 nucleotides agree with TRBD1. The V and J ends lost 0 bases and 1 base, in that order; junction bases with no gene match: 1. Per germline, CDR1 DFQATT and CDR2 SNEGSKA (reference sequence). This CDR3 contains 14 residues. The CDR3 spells CSARDGTGTDTQYF. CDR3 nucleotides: TGCAGTGCTAGAGATGGGACAGGCACAGATACGCAGTATTTT.

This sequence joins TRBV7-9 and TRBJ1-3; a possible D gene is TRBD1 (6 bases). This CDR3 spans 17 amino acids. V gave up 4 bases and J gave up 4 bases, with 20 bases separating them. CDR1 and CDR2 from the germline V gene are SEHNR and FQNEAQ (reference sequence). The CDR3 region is CASSSLVLGGSGNTIYF. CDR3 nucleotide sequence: TGTGCCAGCAGCTCCCTCGTCCTGGGGGGCAGCGGAAACACCATATATTTT.

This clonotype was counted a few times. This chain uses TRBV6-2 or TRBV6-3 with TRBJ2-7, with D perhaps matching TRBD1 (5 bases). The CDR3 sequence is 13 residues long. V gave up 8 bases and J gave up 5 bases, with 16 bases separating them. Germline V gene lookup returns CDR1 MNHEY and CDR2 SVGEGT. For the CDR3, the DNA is TGTGCCAGCGAATCGTCCTGGGGCGACGAGCAGTACGTC. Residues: CASESSWGDEQYV.

The CDR3 region has the DNA TGTGCCAGCAGCTTACAGGCTAGTAGTACGCAGTATTTT. It encodes CASSLQASSTQYF. This chain connects TRBV7-2 to TRBJ2-3, with D uncertain. This CDR3 contains 13 residues. The germline V gene has CDR1 SGHTA and CDR2 FQGNSA. V was clipped by 2 bases and J by 8 bases, with 11 bases between them.

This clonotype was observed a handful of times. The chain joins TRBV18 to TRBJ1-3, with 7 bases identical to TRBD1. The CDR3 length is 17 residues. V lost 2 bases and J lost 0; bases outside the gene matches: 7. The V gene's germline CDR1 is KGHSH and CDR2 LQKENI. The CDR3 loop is CASSPSSQGVSGNTIYF. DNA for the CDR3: TGTGCCAGCTCACCATCGTCCCAGGGGGTCTCTGGAAACACCATATATTTT.

CDR3 coding DNA: TGTGCCAGCACCGGTTGGGAAGCTTTCTTT. It translates to CASTGWEAFF. The chain links TRBV6-2 or TRBV6-3 to TRBJ1-1; no definite D call. Trimming removed 7 bases from V and 8 bases from J, with 8 bases in between. CDR1 and CDR2 from the germline V gene are MNHEY and SVGEGT. This CDR3 spans 10 amino acids.

CDR3 DNA: TGTGCCAGCAGAGGAGCGGAGGACACCGATCAGCCCCAGCATTTT. Translation gives CASRGAEDTDQPQHF. The rearrangement joins TRBV6-1 to TRBJ1-5, with D perhaps matching TRBD1 (5 bases). Germline CDR1 is MNHNS and CDR2 is SASEGT. The germline V and J ends were trimmed by 6 bases and 5 bases, with 17 bases remaining between them. This CDR3 region has 15 residues.

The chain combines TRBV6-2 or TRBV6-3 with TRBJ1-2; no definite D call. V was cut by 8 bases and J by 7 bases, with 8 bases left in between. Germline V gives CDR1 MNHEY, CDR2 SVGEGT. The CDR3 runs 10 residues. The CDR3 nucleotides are TGTGCCAGCGGCCAGTCTGGCTACACCTTC. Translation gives CASGQSGYTF.

The CDR3 DNA follows: TGTGCCAGCAGTTACTCCTCAGGGGGCTCTGGCTACACCTTC. This sequence encodes CASSYSSGGSGYTF. The chain joins TRBV6-2 or TRBV6-3 to TRBJ1-2; 8 bases are shared with TRBD1. Trimming cost V 0 bases and J 7 bases; bases outside gene matches: 4. The CDR3 loop spans 14 amino acids. Germline CDR1 and CDR2: MNHEY and SVGEGT.

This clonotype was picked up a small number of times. Here the CDR3 reads CSGRGFAGGPNEQFF. The CDR3 DNA sequence: TGCAGCGGGCGGGGCTTTGCGGGGGGGCCCAATGAGCAGTTCTTC. The chain joins TRBV29-1 to TRBJ2-1; 9 bases match TRBD2. The CDR3 extends over 15 amino acids. V lost 7 bases, J lost 6 bases, and 13 bases stayed unmatched. CDR1 and CDR2 (germline): SQVTM, ANQGSEA.

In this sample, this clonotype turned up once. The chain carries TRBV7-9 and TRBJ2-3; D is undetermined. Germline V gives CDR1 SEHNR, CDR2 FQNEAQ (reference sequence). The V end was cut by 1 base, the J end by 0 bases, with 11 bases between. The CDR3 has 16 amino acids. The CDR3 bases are TGTGCCAGCAGCTTAGAAGGTCGGCCTAGCACAGATACGCAGTATTTT. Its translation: CASSLEGRPSTDTQYF.

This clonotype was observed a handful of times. The CDR3 loop reads CASSFGGDDTEAFF. The CDR3 DNA reads as TGTGCCAGCAGCTTTGGGGGGGACGACACTGAAGCTTTCTTT. The chain combines TRBV5-5 with TRBJ1-1, with D perhaps matching TRBD1 (5 bases). The length of the CDR3 is 14 residues. Germline CDR1 SGHKS, CDR2 YYEKEE (reference sequence). V lost 2 bases, J lost 3 bases, and 11 bases lay in between. The full variable domain, completed using reference TRBV5-5 and TRBJ1-1, is DAGVTQSPTHLIKTRGQQVTLRCSPISGHKSVSWYQQVLGQGPQFIFQYYEKEERGRGNFPDRFSARQFPNYSSELNVNALLLGDSALYLCASSFGGDDTEAFFGQGTRLTVV.

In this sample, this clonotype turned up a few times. CDR3 in DNA: TGCGCCAGCAGCCCGAAAACAGATACGCAGTATTTT. It specifies CASSPKTDTQYF. V gene TRBV4-1 combines with J gene TRBJ2-3; D call uncertain. The CDR3 runs 12 residues. CDR1 and CDR2 (germline): MGHRA, YSYEKL. Trimming pared 4 bases from V and 3 bases from J, leaving 5 bases between.

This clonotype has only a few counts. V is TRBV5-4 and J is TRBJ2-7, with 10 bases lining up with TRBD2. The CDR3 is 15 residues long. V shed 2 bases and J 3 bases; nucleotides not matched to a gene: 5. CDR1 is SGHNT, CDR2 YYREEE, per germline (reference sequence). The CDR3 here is CASSFQLAGYYEQYF. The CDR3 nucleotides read TGTGCCAGCAGCTTCCAACTAGCGGGATACTACGAGCAGTACTTC.

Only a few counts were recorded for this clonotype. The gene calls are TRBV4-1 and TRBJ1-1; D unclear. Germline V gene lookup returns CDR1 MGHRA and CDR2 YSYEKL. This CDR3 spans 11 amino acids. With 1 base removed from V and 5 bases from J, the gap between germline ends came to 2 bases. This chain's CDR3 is CASSQVTEAFF. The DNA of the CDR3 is TGCGCCAGCAGCCAAGTTACTGAAGCTTTCTTT.

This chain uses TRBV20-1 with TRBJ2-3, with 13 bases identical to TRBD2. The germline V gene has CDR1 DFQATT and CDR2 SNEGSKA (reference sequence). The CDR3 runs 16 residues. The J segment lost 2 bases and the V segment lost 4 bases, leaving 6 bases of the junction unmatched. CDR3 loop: CSATKGLAGPTDTQYF. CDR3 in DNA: TGCAGTGCTACGAAGGGACTAGCGGGGCCCACAGATACGCAGTATTTT.

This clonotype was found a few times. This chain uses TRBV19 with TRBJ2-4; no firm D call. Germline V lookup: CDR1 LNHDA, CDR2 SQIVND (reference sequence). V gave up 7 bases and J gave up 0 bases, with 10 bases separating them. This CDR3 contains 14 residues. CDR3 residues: CASTKGPAKNIQYF. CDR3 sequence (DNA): TGTGCCAGTACGAAGGGTCCAGCCAAAAACATTCAGTACTTC.

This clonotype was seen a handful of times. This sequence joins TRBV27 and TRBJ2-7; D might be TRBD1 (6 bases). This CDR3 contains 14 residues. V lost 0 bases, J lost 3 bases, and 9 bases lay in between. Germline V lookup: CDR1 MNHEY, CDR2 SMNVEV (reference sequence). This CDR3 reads CASSLSLQGYEQYF. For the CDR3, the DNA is TGTGCCAGCAGTTTATCTTTACAGGGCTACGAGCAGTACTTC.

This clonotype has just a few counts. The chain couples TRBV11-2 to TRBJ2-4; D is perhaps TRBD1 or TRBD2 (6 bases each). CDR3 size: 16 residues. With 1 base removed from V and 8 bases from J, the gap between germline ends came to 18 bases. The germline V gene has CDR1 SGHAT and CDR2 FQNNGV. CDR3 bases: TGTGCCAGCAGCTTAGTGGTCGGTCCGGGGGCGGACATTCAGTACTTC. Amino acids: CASSLVVGPGADIQYF.

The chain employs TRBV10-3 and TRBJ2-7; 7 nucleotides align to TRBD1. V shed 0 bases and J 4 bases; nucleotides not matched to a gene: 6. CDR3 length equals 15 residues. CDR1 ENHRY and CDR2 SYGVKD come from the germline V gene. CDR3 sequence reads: CAISESPGQIYEQYF. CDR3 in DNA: TGTGCCATCAGTGAGTCTCCGGGACAGATTTACGAGCAGTACTTC.

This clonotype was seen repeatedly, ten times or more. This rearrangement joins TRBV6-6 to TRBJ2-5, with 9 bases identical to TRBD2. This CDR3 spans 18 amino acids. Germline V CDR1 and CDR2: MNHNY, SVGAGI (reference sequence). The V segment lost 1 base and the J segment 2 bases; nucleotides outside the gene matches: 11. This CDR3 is CASSYFRPAGGPQETQYF. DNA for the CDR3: TGTGCCAGCAGTTACTTCCGGCCAGCGGGGGGCCCTCAAGAGACCCAGTACTTC.

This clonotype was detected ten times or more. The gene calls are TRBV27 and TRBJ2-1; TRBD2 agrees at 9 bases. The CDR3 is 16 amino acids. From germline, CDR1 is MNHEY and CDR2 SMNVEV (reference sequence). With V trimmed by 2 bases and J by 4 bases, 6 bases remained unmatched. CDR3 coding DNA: TGTGCCAGCAGTTTAGCTAGCGGGGCCTATTACAATGAGCAGTTCTTC. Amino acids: CASSLASGAYYNEQFF.